The sequence of this T cell receptor (beta chain) was determined in a study of T cells in Graves' hyperthyroidism and ophthalmopathy. Study overall: Peripheral blood was taken when the disease was first diagnosed, before any treatment began.

It was RNA transcripts that yielded the amplified TCR beta CDR3 regions. First-round RT-PCR of the TCR CDR3 relied on the HTBI primer set. Each CDR3 protein is one row after TCRdb ran MiXCR on the multiplex PCR reads. The sample shows 330,000 or so distinct CDR3 sequences, roughly 19% of them seen only once. In its sample, this clonotype was seen many times. Its antigen remains unknown. V was pared by 2 bases and J by 5 bases, with 13 bases between. The CDR3 runs 15 residues. Germline CDR1 and CDR2: SGHDN and FVKESK. Notes on the study in general: Median prediction lead before ophthalmopathy onset was 6.5 to 7 months with the model.

Source material: blood. This TCR was sampled from a man aged 45 to 65 with Graves' ophthalmopathy. The J gene is TRBJ2-1, the V gene TRBV14, with no clear D. The DNA for the CDR3 is TGTGCCAGCAGCCAATCCCCAGCAGTCAACAATGAGCAGTTCTTC. Its translation: CASSQSPAVNNEQFF. Drawing the rest from reference TRBV14 and TRBJ2-1, the complete variable domain is EAGVTQFPSHSVIEKGQTVTLRCDPISGHDNLYWYRRVMGKEIKFLLHFVKESKQDESGMPNNRFLAERTGGTYSTLKVQPAELEDSGVYFCASSQSPAVNNEQFFGPGTRLTVL.